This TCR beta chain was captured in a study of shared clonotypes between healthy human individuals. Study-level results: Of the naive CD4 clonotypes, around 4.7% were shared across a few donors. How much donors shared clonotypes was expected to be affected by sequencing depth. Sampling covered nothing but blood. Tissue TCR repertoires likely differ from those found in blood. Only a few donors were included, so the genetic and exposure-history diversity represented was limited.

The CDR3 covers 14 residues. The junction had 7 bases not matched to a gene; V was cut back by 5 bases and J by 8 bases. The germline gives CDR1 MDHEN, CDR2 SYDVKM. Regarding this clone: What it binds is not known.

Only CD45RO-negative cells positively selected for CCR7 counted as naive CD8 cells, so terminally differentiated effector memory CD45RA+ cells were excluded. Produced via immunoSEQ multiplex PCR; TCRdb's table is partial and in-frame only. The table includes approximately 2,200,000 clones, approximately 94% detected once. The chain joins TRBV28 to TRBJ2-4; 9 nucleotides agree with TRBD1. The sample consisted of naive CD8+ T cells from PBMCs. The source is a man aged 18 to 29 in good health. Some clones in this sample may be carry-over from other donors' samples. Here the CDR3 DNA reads TGTGCCAGCAGTCACCGGGACAGGGAAGACATTCAGTACTTC. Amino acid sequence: CASSHRDREDIQYF.